These 20 T cell receptor beta chains were sequenced from one sample in a study of blood T cell repertoires in COVID-19 (dated by TCRdb to 2018 to 2021). The method was the immunoSEQ multiplex PCR assay. TCRdb took over this immuneACCESS table, retaining in-frame rearrangements with V and J assigned. Such tables are incomplete; in checked studies, under half of the missing clones stem from an unresolved V gene, and the remainder is unexplained. In this sample the table shows approximately 440,000 clones, around 88% of which occur a single time. The ten top clones hold around 12% of the sample. Input material: peripheral blood. The receptors here all came from a woman between 45 and 65 years old with COVID-19, enrolled during active disease.

This chain connects TRBV19 to TRBJ1-1; 7 bases map to TRBD1. Germline CDR1 LNHDA, CDR2 SQIVND (reference sequence). The ends lost 10 bases at V and 5 bases at J; junction bases unmatched: 10. CDR3 size: 13 residues. The CDR3 DNA sequence: TGTGCCACCCTGACAGGGCGGAGGACTGAAGCTTTCTTT. Protein product: CATLTGRRTEAFF.

V gene TRBV19 combines with J gene TRBJ1-3; TRBD1 agrees at 7 bases. The CDR3 consists of 12 residues. CDR1 and CDR2 from the germline V gene are LNHDA and SQIVND (reference sequence). The V gene end was trimmed by 5 bases and the J gene end by 8 bases; junction bases not matched to a gene: 3. The CDR3 reads CASSGDSHTIYF. The CDR3, as DNA: TGTGCCAGTAGTGGGGACAGCCACACCATATATTTT.

The genes are TRBV21-1 and TRBJ1-1. TRBV21-1 is a known pseudogene. The length of the CDR3 is 14 residues. CDR3 protein: CASPRPGGSSEAFF. CDR3 nucleotide sequence: TGTGCCAGCCCACGACCGGGGGGGAGTTCTGAAGCTTTCTTT.

The chain uses TRBV18 and TRBJ1-1, with a possible D match to TRBD1 (5 bases). The ends were cut back, 2 bases at V and 0 bases at J, with 13 bases in the middle. Germline CDR1 is KGHSH and CDR2 is LQKENI. This CDR3 has 16 amino acids. As DNA, the CDR3 is TGTGCCAGCTCACCATCCGCTGGGGCTATGAACACTGAAGCTTTCTTT. Translating it yields CASSPSAGAMNTEAFF.

In the case of this clone: This CDR3 is missing its conserved last phenylalanine or tryptophan, likely due to a read error. No DNA is shown, since the ends of the CDR3 on it are uncertain; the CDR3 is the one TCRdb lists. The rearrangement links TRBV21-1 to TRBJ2-2; the DNA was not used to check the table's D call, TRBD1. TRBV21-1 is a known pseudogene. Termini included, the CDR3 measures 11 amino acids. The chain's CDR3 is CATLLKLDRAP.

This clone occurred a few times. The rearrangement uses TRBV13 and TRBJ1-2; 9 nucleotides align to TRBD1. Germline V gene data show CDR1 as PRHDT and CDR2 as FYEKMQ (reference sequence). The CDR3 length is 17 residues. V lost 4 bases to trimming and J lost 8 bases; unmatched junction nucleotides: 17. CDR3 DNA: TGTGCCAGCAGCTCGCAACAGGGGGCGGCGGCCAACGTAGGCTACACCTTC. This encodes CASSSQQGAAANVGYTF. The full variable domain, rest sourced from reference TRBV13 and TRBJ1-2, is AAGVIQSPRHLIKEKRETATLKCYPIPRHDTVYWYQQGPGQDPQFLISFYEKMQSDKGSIPDRFSAQQFSDYHSELNMSSLELGDSALYFCASSSQQGAAANVGYTFGSGTRLTVV.

V and J are TRBV6-6 and TRBJ1-5; a possible D gene is TRBD1 (5 bases). The CDR3 runs to 16 residues. CDR1 and CDR2 from the germline V gene are MNHNY and SVGAGI (reference sequence). V lost 2 bases and J lost 4, with 15 bases in between. CDR3 sequence (DNA): TGTGCCAGCAGTTACGGTGTCAGGGCGGAGAATCAGCCCCAGCATTTT. Its translation is CASSYGVRAENQPQHF.

The rearrangement links TRBV30 to TRBJ1-4; TRBD1 is a possible D gene (5 bases). CDR1 is GTSNPN and CDR2 is SVGIG in the germline V gene (reference sequence). The V end lost 0 bases, the J end lost 7 bases, and 12 bases lay between the germline ends. This CDR3 spans 14 amino acids. The CDR3 loop reads CAWSVARRGEKLFF. In DNA form, the CDR3 reads TGTGCCTGGAGTGTAGCCAGGAGGGGTGAAAAACTGTTTTTT.

This chain connects TRBV19 to TRBJ2-7; TRBD1 is a possible D gene (6 bases). V lost 8 bases and J lost 2, with 19 bases in between. Germline CDR1 is LNHDA and CDR2 is SQIVND (reference sequence). This CDR3 region has 15 residues. The CDR3 sequence is CASSNIPGQAYEQYF. DNA of the CDR3: TGTGCCAGTTCAAATATACCGGGACAAGCCTACGAGCAGTACTTC.

CDR3 region: CAMAGQDSYEQYF. The CDR3 region has the DNA TGTGCCATGGCGGGACAGGACTCCTACGAGCAGTACTTC. The genes are TRBV10-3 and TRBJ2-7, with TRBD1 matching 8 bases. CDR1 ENHRY and CDR2 SYGVKD come from the germline V gene. V shed 9 bases and J 0 bases; nucleotides not matched to a gene: 4. The CDR3 covers 13 residues.

The gene calls are TRBV19 and TRBJ1-5, with 9 positions matching TRBD1. The trim removed 3 bases at V and 9 bases at J, leaving 12 bases unmatched. This CDR3 spans 16 amino acids. The V gene's germline CDR1 is LNHDA and CDR2 SQIVND (reference sequence). The CDR3 region is CASSIKSGTGFRPQHF. The CDR3 DNA reads TGTGCCAGTAGTATCAAATCCGGGACAGGGTTTCGGCCCCAGCATTTT.

The chain couples TRBV5-6 to TRBJ1-2; TRBD1 might be the D (6 bases). V dropped 5 bases and J dropped 4 bases, with 18 bases sitting between them. CDR3 size: 15 residues. CDR1 SGHDT and CDR2 YYEEEE come from the germline V gene. CDR3 coding DNA: TGTGCCAGCAGTTTTCTACAGGGAGGGAGCTATGGCTACACCTTC. Encoded protein: CASSFLQGGSYGYTF.

This chain connects TRBV5-4 to TRBJ1-2; unclear D gene. CDR1 is SGHNT, CDR2 YYREEE, per germline (reference sequence). V gave up 0 bases and J gave up 7 bases, with 10 bases separating them. The CDR3 length is 13 residues. CDR3 amino acids: CASSLGGEAGYTF. CDR3 coding DNA: TGTGCCAGCAGCTTGGGGGGAGAGGCTGGCTACACCTTC.

V and J are TRBV7-9 and TRBJ1-1, with D uncertain. Germline-derived CDR1 and CDR2 are SEHNR and FQNEAQ (reference sequence). Between the trimmed V and J ends, which lost 4 bases and 0 bases, there was a span of 6 bases. The CDR3 length is 13 residues. The CDR3 reads CASSSLMNTEAFF. CDR3 nucleotides: TGTGCCAGCAGCTCGTTAATGAACACTGAAGCTTTCTTT.

The chain combines TRBV6-5 with TRBJ1-3; 8 bases align to TRBD1. Germline V gene data show CDR1 as MNHEY and CDR2 as SVGAGI. V lost 6 bases and J lost 0; bases outside the gene matches: 4. CDR3 length equals 15 residues. CDR3 DNA: TGTGCCAGCAGGTCAACAGGGGGCTCTGGAAACACCATATATTTT. This translates into CASRSTGGSGNTIYF.

The chain carries TRBV12-2 and TRBJ1-1. TRBV12-2 is deemed a pseudogene. The CDR3 loop spans 15 amino acids. The CDR3 DNA follows: TGTGCAAGTCGCTTAGCGCTGAGAGGGATCACTGAAGCTTTCTTT. Amino acids: CASRLALRGITEAFF.

The chain carries TRBV28 and TRBJ2-1; 9 bases map to TRBD2. The V gene end was trimmed by 5 bases and the J gene end by 5 bases; junction bases not matched to a gene: 13. Germline V gives CDR1 MDHEN, CDR2 SYDVKM. The CDR3 runs 17 residues. CDR3 loop: CASSPTRAGGRDNEQFF. CDR3 sequence (DNA): TGTGCCAGCAGTCCCACCAGAGCGGGGGGTCGTGACAATGAGCAGTTCTTC.

J is TRBJ2-3 and V is TRBV7-3; 10 bases agree with TRBD2. The CDR3 is made up of 14 amino acids. V shed 2 bases, J shed 10 bases, and the junction held 6 bases outside the gene matches. Germline lookup yields CDR1 SGHTA and CDR2 FQGTGA. This chain's CDR3 is CASSLGSSGGSQYF. CDR3 DNA sequence: TGTGCCAGCAGCTTAGGATCTAGCGGGGGTTCGCAGTATTTT.

This chain joins TRBV7-2 and TRBJ1-2; no clear D. Deletions cut 3 bases from V and 4 bases from J, with 18 bases between. The CDR3 covers 16 residues. Germline CDR1 is SGHTA and CDR2 is FQGNSA. This CDR3 is CASSLLDFGVGYGYTF. The CDR3 DNA reads as TGTGCCAGCAGCTTGTTGGACTTCGGGGTTGGCTATGGCTACACCTTC.

This sequence joins TRBV6-5 and TRBJ2-1, with 7 nucleotides matching TRBD2. The CDR3 loop spans 14 amino acids. Germline CDR1 reads MNHEY; CDR2 reads SVGAGI. The V and J ends lost 5 bases and 5 bases, in that order; junction bases with no gene match: 6. The CDR3 protein is CASSPAGRDNEQFF. CDR3 DNA: TGTGCCAGCAGTCCAGCGGGGCGAGACAATGAGCAGTTCTTC.